This paragraph reports one T cell receptor beta chain. Its antigen is still unknown. Patients had newly diagnosed, untreated stage II-IVA oral cavity squamous cell carcinoma. CDR1 MNHEY and CDR2 SMNVEV come from the germline V gene (reference sequence). Trimming took 3 bases from V and 7 from J, leaving 9 bases between them. The CDR3 covers 13 residues. Using immunoSEQ multiplex PCR, the repertoire was profiled, and TCRdb retains in-frame clones only, with some absent. The top ten clones hold 2.5% to 4% of a sample with some 6,900 clones, 70% to 75% of them seen once. The data belong to a study of neoadjuvant anti-PD-1 for oral cavity cancer. At the level of the study: Most patients had three to four biweekly doses of 3 mg/kg nivolumab before resection. Patients without progression received a fourth nivolumab dose around day 43, then surgical resection on days 50-56. General study findings and limits: Post-nivolumab, blood T cell clonality was significantly elevated in non-responders.

The sequencing used PBMCs, collected before nivolumab (anti-PD-1) treatment. The J gene is TRBJ2-2, the V gene TRBV27; D gene ambiguous. The clonotype comes from a person aged 35-79 years with oral cavity squamous cell carcinoma. This CDR3 is CASSFLPGGELFF. CDR3 DNA: TGTGCCAGCAGTTTCCTCCCAGGCGGGGAGCTGTTTTTT.